This is a list of T cell receptor beta chains from one sample in a study of T-cell reconstitution after alpha-beta-depleted transplantation in children. TCRdb itself ran the PCR reads through MiXCR, one entry per CDR3 protein. Of 300,000 to 400,000 distinct CDR3 sequences listed, around 15% are singletons. The source material was PBMCs, mostly from graft donor cells, sampled 360 days after TCRalphabeta/CD19-depleted stem cell transplant. The receptors stem from a male patient between 2 and 15 years old who had a stem cell transplant for acute lymphoblastic leukemia, so the T cells may come from the graft donor. Both conserved end residues are part of each CDR3. A D gene is named only where the DNA matches it firmly. Size tells how often a clone was seen (once, few, many) or the class of an expanded clone, and some rows leave it out.

TRBD2,TRBJ2-1,TRBV5-1,many,CASRSSGTSGGYNEQFF,TGCGCCAGCAGATCGTCGGGGACTAGCGGAGGCTACAATGAGCAGTTCTTC
NA,TRBJ2-5,TRBV19,NA,CASGRGRETQYF,TGTGCCAGTGGCCGTGGAAGAGAGACCCAGTACTTC
NA,TRBJ1-1,TRBV7-8,NA,CASSLDWYTLGTEAFF,TGTGCCAGCAGCTTAGATTGGTATACGTTGGGTACTGAAGCTTTCTTT
TRBD1,TRBJ2-5,TRBV3-1,many,CASSHLGQGEETQYF,TGTGCCAGCAGCCACCTGGGACAGGGCGAAGAGACCCAGTACTTC
NA,TRBJ1-2,TRBV15,few,CATSRDLEKRRHRQDYGYTF,TGTGCCACCAGCAGAGATCTGGAGAAACGGCGACATAGACAGGACTATGGCTACACCTTC
TRBD1,TRBJ2-3,TRBV20-1,few,CSVTTGFRDTQYF,TGCAGTGTTACGACAGGGTTCAGAGATACGCAGTATTTT
NA,TRBJ1-2,TRBV7-1,NA,CAISPARARGYTF,TGTGCCATCAGCCCAGCGCGGGCGAGGGGCTACACCTTC
NA,TRBJ2-3,TRBV20-1,NA,CSASPGVSPTQYF,TGCAGTGCTTCCCCAGGGGTTTCCCCGACGCAGTATTTT
TRBD1,TRBJ2-6,TRBV12-3/TRBV12-4,NA,CASSYPGTAGANVLTF,TGTGCCAGCAGTTACCCCGGGACAGCCGGGGCCAACGTCCTGACTTTC
TRBD2,TRBJ2-3,TRBV5-6,many,CASSLAPVGSGITDTQYF,TGTGCCAGCAGCTTGGCCCCGGTTGGTAGCGGGATCACAGATACGCAGTATTTT
TRBD1,TRBJ2-1,TRBV2,NA,CASSEAPTGVPHNEQFF,TGTGCCAGCAGTGAGGCTCCGACAGGGGTCCCACACAATGAGCAGTTCTTC
NA,TRBJ2-3,TRBV12-3/TRBV12-4,NA,CASSLAANTDTQYF,TGTGCCAGCAGTTTAGCGGCGAACACAGATACGCAGTATTTT
TRBD2,TRBJ2-1,TRBV5-6,NA,CASSPSGRAVNEQFF,TGTGCCAGCAGCCCCAGCGGGAGGGCCGTGAATGAGCAGTTCTTC
TRBD2,TRBJ2-7,TRBV7-8,NA,CASGYSGRREEQYF,TGTGCCAGCGGCTATAGCGGGAGACGTGAAGAGCAGTACTTC
TRBD2,TRBJ2-1,TRBV12-3/TRBV12-4,NA,CASSKAGGGGSNEQFF,TGTGCCAGCAGCAAGGCGGGAGGTGGTGGGAGCAATGAGCAGTTCTTC
NA,TRBJ2-2,TRBV20-1,few,CSAPLTGGYRRGELFF,TGCAGTGCTCCCTTGACAGGCGGGTATAGAAGGGGGGAGCTGTTTTTT
TRBD1,TRBJ2-6,TRBV5-5,NA,CASSPWTGGNGANVLTF,TGTGCCAGCAGCCCTTGGACAGGGGGGAATGGGGCCAACGTCCTGACTTTC
NA,TRBJ2-3,TRBV3-1,few,CASSQVPQPTSTDTQYF,TGTGCCAGCAGCCAAGTTCCTCAGCCGACTAGCACAGATACGCAGTATTTT
NA,TRBJ1-6,TRBV6-2/TRBV6-3,many,CASSRPYPPLHF,TGTGCCAGCAGTCGCCCATATCCACCCCTCCACTTT
NA,TRBJ2-1,TRBV4-1,many,CASSPLANNEQFF,TGCGCCAGCAGCCCCCTAGCAAACAATGAGCAGTTCTTC
NA,TRBJ1-1,TRBV5-1,NA,CASSLEGMHTEAFF,TGCGCCAGCAGCTTGGAAGGGATGCACACTGAAGCTTTCTTT
NA,TRBJ1-6,TRBV9,many,CASSVEWNSPLHF,TGTGCCAGCAGCGTAGAGTGGAATTCACCCCTCCACTTT
NA,TRBJ2-1,TRBV9,NA,CASSVGANSYNEQFF,TGTGCCAGCAGCGTAGGGGCAAATTCCTACAATGAGCAGTTCTTC
NA,TRBJ2-5,TRBV24-1,many,CATTPGRRTEETQYF,TGTGCCACCACTCCGGGACGGAGAACCGAAGAGACCCAGTACTTC
NA,TRBJ1-1,TRBV29-1,few,CSVTTGNTEAFF,TGCAGCGTCACTACCGGCAACACTGAAGCTTTCTTT
TRBD2,TRBJ2-3,TRBV9,NA,CASSVAWTSGTDTQYF,TGTGCCAGCAGCGTAGCGTGGACTAGCGGCACAGATACGCAGTATTTT
TRBD1,TRBJ2-7,TRBV4-2,many,CASSQDSTGGYEQYF,TGTGCCAGCAGCCAAGATAGTACAGGGGGGTACGAGCAGTACTTC
NA,TRBJ1-3,TRBV4-1,NA,CASSQVQFVSGNTIYF,TGCGCCAGCAGCCAAGTGCAGTTTGTCTCTGGAAACACCATATATTTT
NA,TRBJ2-2,TRBV4-3,few,CASRRFSGNTGELFF,TGCGCCAGCAGACGTTTTAGCGGGAACACCGGGGAGCTGTTTTTT
NA,TRBJ2-1,TRBV12-3/TRBV12-4,NA,CASSSDPRPYNEQFF,TGTGCCAGCAGCTCCGACCCGAGGCCTTACAATGAGCAGTTCTTC
NA,TRBJ2-3,TRBV5-1,few,CASSLSSPTDTQYF,TGCGCCAGCAGCTTGTCCTCGCCCACAGATACGCAGTATTTT
NA,TRBJ2-7,TRBV28,many,CASSWEVEQYF,TGTGCCAGCAGCTGGGAAGTCGAGCAGTACTTC
NA,TRBJ1-5,TRBV12-3/TRBV12-4,few,CASSFGSRTASQPQHF,TGTGCCAGCAGTTTCGGGTCCAGGACGGCGTCCCAGCCCCAGCATTTT
NA,TRBJ2-7,TRBV5-1,few,CASSVTGEYEQYF,TGCGCCAGCAGCGTGACAGGAGAGTACGAGCAGTACTTC
NA,TRBJ2-1,TRBV5-6,few,CASSLLRGTFYNEQFF,TGTGCCAGCAGCTTGTTACGCGGGACCTTTTACAATGAGCAGTTCTTC
TRBD2,TRBJ2-5,TRBV20-1,few,CSGQRGELAGETQYF,TGCAGTGGTCAGCGAGGGGAGCTAGCGGGAGAGACCCAGTACTTC